This T cell receptor beta chain was sequenced for a study of tumor and adjacent non-tumor tissue in lung cancer. Whole-study findings and limits: Tumor TCR diversity, when higher, was linked to shorter survival.

Three rounds of nested PCR, following a modified ARM-PCR protocol, produced the TCRbeta library. MiXCR, run by TCRdb on the multiplex PCR reads, gives a single entry per CDR3 protein. This sample carries tens of thousands of distinct CDR3 sequences, roughly 57% of them seen once, and the ten largest clones take about 32%. A note on this clonotype: As yet, its antigen is unknown.

The template was RNA from unsorted bulk tissue. Distant lung tissue was collected more than 3 cm away from the tumor edge. What was sequenced was distant non-tumor lung tissue. This TCR was recovered from a man aged 65 to 79 with non-small cell lung cancer.

CDR3 nucleotides: TGCAGTGCTAGAGTTCCGGGACGGCAAATTTACACCGGGGAGCTGTTTTTT. Its translation is CSARVPGRQIYTGELFF. The rearrangement links TRBV20-1 to TRBJ2-2, with D perhaps assigned TRBD1 or TRBD2 (5 bases each). Germline V gene data show CDR1 as DFQATT and CDR2 as SNEGSKA (reference sequence). V lost 1 base and J lost 3, with 18 bases in between. The length of the CDR3 is 17 residues.